This TCR beta chain was observed in a study of identical twins. This clonotype was found many times. The antigen remains undetermined. Study-level results: Out-of-frame alpha sequences common to twins were enriched for low generation probability.

Trimming shortened V by 1 base and J by 5 bases, and 17 bases separated the two germline ends. CDR3 length equals 17 residues. Germline assignment: CDR1 SNHLY and CDR2 FYNNEI. Unique molecular identifiers were present on the cDNA, which also gained a universal primer site by template switching. TCRdb redid the calling of the 5' RACE reads with MiXCR, one entry per CDR3 protein. The table lists about 290,000 distinct CDR3 sequences, nearly 9.5% of them singletons. The data were also submitted as part of a second study, on yellow fever vaccine responses in identical twins. That paper notes: Twins' vaccine T cell response reportedly seemed partly convergent, partly personalized.

This clonotype originated in a woman under 30 in good health. The sequenced sample was CD8+ T cells sorted from blood. J is TRBJ1-4 and V is TRBV2, with D possibly matching TRBD1 (6 bases). The CDR3 sequence: CASSEGDIRFLNEKLFF. In nucleotides, the CDR3 is TGTGCCAGCAGTGAAGGGGACATCCGCTTCCTAAATGAAAAACTGTTTTTT.